The sequence of this T cell receptor beta chain was determined in a study of T cells after somatic rescue of genetic block. Germline V gene data show CDR1 as ENHRY and CDR2 as SYGVKD. CDR3 size: 15 residues. With V trimmed by 2 bases and J by 2 bases, 5 bases remained unmatched. TCRdb's table, derived via immunoSEQ multiplex PCR, lists solely in-frame clones and lacks some. The sample has 60,000 to 90,000 clones, approximately 91% seen once. The sequencing sample was made of peripheral blood mononuclear cells (PBMCs). This TCR was sampled from a man aged 25 to 45. This chain links TRBV10-3 with TRBJ2-5; 7 nucleotides line up with TRBD1. The CDR3 coding sequence is TGTGCCATCAGTGAGAGGGGGCCAGGACAAGAGACCCAGTACTTC. This encodes CAISERGPGQETQYF.